This TCR beta chain was recorded in a study of identical twins. One entry per CDR3 protein, called by TCRdb with MiXCR from the 5' RACE reads. The sample yields about 100,000 distinct CDR3 sequences, 5.9% seen once. This clonotype was seen repeatedly, ten times or more. The CDR3 is 15 amino acids. Germline V gene data show CDR1 as DFQATT and CDR2 as SNEGSKA (reference sequence). V gave up 3 bases and J gave up 2 bases, with 15 bases separating them. The material sequenced was memory T cells sorted from blood. V gene TRBV20-1 combines with J gene TRBJ2-3, with D unresolved. This TCR was sampled from a woman aged 45 to 65 in good health. The CDR3 sequence: CSARVVGSVTDTQYF. As DNA, the CDR3 is TGCAGTGCTAGGGTAGTGGGCAGTGTCACAGATACGCAGTATTTT.